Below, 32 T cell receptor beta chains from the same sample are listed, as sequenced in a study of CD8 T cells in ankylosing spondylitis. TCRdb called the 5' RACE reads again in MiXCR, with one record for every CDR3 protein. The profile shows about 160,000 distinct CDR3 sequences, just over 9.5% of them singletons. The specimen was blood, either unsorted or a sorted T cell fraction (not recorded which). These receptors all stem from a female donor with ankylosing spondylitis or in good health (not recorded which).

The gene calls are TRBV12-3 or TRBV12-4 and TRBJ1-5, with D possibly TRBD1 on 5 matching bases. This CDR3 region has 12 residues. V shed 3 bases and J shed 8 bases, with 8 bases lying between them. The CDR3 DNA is TGTGCCAGCAGTTTGGGGGGGGAGCCCCAGCATTTT. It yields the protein CASSLGGEPQHF.

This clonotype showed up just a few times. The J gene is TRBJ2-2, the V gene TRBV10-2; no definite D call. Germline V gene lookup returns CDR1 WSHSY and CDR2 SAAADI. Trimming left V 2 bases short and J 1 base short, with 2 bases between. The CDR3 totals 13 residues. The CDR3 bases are TGCGCCAGCAGTGAGGGGAACACCGGGGAGCTGTTTTTT. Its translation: CASSEGNTGELFF.

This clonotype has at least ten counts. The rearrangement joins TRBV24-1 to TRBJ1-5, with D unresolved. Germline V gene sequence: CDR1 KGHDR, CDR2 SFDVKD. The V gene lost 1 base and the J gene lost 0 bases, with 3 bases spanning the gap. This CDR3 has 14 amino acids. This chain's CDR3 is CATSDFDSNQPQHF. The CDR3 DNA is TGTGCCACCAGTGATTTTGATAGCAATCAGCCCCAGCATTTT.

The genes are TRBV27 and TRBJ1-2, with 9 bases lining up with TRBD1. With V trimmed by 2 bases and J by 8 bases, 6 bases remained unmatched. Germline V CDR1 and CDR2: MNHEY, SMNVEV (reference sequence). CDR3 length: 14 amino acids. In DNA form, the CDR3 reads TGTGCCAGCAGTTTAGGGACAGGGCTGGGGGGCTACACCTTC. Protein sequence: CASSLGTGLGGYTF.

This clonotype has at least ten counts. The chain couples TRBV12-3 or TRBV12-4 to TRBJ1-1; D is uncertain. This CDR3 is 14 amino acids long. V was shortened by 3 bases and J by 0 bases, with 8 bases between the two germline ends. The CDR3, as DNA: TGTGCCAGCAGTTTTGCAGGCGTGAACACTGAAGCTTTCTTT. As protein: CASSFAGVNTEAFF.

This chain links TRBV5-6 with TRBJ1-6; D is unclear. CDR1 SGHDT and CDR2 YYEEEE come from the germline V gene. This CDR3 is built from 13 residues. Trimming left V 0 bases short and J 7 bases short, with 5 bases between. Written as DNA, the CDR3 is TGTGCCAGCAGCTTGGGGGAGAATTCACCCCTCCACTTT. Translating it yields CASSLGENSPLHF.

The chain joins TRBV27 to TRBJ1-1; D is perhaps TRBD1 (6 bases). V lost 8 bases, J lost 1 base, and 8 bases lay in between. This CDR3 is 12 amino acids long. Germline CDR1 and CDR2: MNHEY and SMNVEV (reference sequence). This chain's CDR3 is CASGGPNTEAFF. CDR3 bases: TGTGCCAGCGGGGGGCCGAACACTGAAGCTTTCTTT.

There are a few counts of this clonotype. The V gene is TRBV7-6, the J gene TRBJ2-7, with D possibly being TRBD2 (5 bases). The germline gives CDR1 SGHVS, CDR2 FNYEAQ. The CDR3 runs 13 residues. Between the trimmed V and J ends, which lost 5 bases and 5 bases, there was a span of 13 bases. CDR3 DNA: TGTGCCAGCAGCGCCACTAGTTCCCACGAGCAGTACTTC. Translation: CASSATSSHEQYF.

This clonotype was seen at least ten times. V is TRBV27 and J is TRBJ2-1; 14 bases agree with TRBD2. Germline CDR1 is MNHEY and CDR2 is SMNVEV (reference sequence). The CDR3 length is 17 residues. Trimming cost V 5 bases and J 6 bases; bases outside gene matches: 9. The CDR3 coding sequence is TGTGCCAGCAGTACCGGACTAGCGGGAGGTTTCGTCAATGAGCAGTTCTTC. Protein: CASSTGLAGGFVNEQFF.

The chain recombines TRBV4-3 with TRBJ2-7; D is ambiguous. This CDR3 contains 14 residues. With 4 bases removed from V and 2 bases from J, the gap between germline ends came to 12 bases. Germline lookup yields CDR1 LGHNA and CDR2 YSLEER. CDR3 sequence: CASSPRTSAYEQYF. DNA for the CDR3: TGCGCCAGCAGCCCCCGCACATCGGCCTACGAGCAGTACTTC.

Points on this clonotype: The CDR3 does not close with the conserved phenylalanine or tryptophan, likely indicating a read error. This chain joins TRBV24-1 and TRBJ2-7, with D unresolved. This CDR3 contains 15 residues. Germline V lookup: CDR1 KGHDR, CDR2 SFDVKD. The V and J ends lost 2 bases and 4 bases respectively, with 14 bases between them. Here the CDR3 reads CATSDWEGFSYEQYL. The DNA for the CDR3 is TGTGCCACCAGTGATTGGGAAGGCTTCTCATACGAGCAGTACCTC.

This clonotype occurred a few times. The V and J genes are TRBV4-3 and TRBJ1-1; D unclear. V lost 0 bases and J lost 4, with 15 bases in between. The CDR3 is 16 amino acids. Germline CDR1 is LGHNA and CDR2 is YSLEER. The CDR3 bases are TGCGCCAGCAGCCAAGATAAGACGGGGTGGACCACTGAAGCTTTCTTT. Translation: CASSQDKTGWTTEAFF.

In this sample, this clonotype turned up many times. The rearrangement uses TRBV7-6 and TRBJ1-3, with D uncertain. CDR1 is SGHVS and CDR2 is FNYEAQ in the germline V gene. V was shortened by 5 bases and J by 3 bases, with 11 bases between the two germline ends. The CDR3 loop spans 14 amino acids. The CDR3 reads CASSPTGGGNTIYF. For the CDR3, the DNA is TGTGCCAGCAGCCCTACGGGCGGTGGAAACACCATATATTTT.

The CDR3 DNA reads as TGTGCCAGCCGGGGTGGAAACTTAGAGACCCAGTACTTC. It yields the protein CASRGGNLETQYF. The chain is built from TRBV30 and TRBJ2-5, with TRBD2 as a possible D gene (5 bases). Trimming took off 8 bases at V and 4 bases at J, with 17 bases between the two ends. The CDR3 consists of 13 residues. The germline CDR1 and CDR2 sequences are GTSNPN and SVGIG (reference sequence).

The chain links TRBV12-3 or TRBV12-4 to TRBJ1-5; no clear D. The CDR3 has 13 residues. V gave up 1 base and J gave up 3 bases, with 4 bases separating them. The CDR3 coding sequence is TGTGCCAGCAGTTTAGTGGCCAATCAGCCCCAGCATTTT. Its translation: CASSLVANQPQHF.

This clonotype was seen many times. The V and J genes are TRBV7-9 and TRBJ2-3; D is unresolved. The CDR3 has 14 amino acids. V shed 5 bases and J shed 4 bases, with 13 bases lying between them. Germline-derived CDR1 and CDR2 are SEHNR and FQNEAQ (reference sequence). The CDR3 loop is CASSPPLKPDTQYF. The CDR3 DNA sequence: TGTGCCAGCAGCCCCCCTCTTAAACCAGATACGCAGTATTTT.

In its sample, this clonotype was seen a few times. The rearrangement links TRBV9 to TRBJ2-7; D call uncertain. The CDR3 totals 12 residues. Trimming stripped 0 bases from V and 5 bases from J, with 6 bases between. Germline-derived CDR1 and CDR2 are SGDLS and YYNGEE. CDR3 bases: TGTGCCAGCAGCGTAGGGAATGACGAGCAGTACTTC. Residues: CASSVGNDEQYF.

In DNA, the CDR3 is TGTGCCAGCAGTACCATGAACACAGATACGCAGTATTTT. It codes for CASSTMNTDTQYF. V gene TRBV6-2 or TRBV6-3 combines with J gene TRBJ2-3; D not resolved. Germline V CDR1 and CDR2: MNHEY, SVGEGT. The CDR3 has 13 residues. Trimming removed 5 bases at V and 2 bases at J, with 8 bases between.

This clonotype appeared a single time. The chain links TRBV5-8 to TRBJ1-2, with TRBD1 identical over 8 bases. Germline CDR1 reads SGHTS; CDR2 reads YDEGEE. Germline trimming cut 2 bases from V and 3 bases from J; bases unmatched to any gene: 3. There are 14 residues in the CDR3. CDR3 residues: CASSFLQGDYGYTF. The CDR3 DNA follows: TGTGCCAGCAGCTTTCTACAGGGGGACTATGGCTACACCTTC. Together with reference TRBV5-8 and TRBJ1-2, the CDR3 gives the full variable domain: EAGVTQSPTHLIKTRGQQATLRCSPISGHTSVYWYQQALGLGLQFLLWYDEGEERNRGNFPPRFSGRQFPNYSSELNVNALELEDSALYLCASSFLQGDYGYTFGSGTRLTVV.

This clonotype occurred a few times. The CDR3 DNA sequence: TGTGCCAGCAGCGTAGTTTGGGACTCGACAAGGCCTGAGCAGTTCTTC. Amino acids: CASSVVWDSTRPEQFF. The chain uses TRBV9 and TRBJ2-1; perhaps TRBD2 as D (6 bases). The CDR3 has 16 residues. CDR1 is SGDLS, CDR2 YYNGEE, per germline. V gave up 0 bases and J gave up 9 bases, with 19 bases separating them.

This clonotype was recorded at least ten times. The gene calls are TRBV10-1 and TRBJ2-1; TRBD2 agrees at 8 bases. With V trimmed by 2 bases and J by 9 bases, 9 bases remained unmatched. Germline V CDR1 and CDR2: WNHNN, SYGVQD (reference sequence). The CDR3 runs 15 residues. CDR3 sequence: CASSEVSGMVAEQFF. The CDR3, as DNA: TGCGCCAGCAGTGAGGTTAGCGGGATGGTCGCTGAGCAGTTCTTC.

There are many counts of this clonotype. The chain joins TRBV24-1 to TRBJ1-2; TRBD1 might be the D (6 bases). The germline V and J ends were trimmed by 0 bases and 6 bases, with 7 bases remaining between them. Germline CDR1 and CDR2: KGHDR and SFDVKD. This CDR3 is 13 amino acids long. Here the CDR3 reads CATSDLTGNGYTF. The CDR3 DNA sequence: TGTGCCACCAGTGATTTGACAGGGAATGGCTACACCTTC.

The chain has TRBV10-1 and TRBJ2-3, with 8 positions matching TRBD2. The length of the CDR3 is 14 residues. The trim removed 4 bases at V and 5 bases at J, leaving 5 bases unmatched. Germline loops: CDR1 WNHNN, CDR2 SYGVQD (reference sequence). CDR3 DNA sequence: TGCGCCAGCAGTGGAGCGGGAGCGGTAGATACGCAGTATTTT. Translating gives CASSGAGAVDTQYF.

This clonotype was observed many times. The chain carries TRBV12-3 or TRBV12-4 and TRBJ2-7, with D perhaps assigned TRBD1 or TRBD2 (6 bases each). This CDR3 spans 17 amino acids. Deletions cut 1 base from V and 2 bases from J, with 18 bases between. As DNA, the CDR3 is TGTGCCAGCAGTTTAGTACCTCCCTCCGGGGGCGCCTACGAGCAGTACTTC. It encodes CASSLVPPSGGAYEQYF.

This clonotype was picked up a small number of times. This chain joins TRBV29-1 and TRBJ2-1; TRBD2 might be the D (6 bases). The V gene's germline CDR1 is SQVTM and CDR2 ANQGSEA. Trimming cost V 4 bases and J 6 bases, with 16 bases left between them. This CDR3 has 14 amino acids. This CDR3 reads CSVGQGNSGNEQFF. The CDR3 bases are TGCAGCGTTGGTCAGGGAAATAGCGGCAATGAGCAGTTCTTC.

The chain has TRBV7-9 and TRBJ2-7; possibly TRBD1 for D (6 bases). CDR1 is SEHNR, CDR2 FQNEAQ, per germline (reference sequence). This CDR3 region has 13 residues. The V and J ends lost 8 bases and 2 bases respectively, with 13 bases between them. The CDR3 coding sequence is TGTGCCAGCCAGGGACACCGAACCTACGAGCAGTACTTC. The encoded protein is CASQGHRTYEQYF.

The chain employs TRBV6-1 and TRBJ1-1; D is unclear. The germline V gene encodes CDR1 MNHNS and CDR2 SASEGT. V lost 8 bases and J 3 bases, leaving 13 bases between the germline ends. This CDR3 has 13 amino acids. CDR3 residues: CASLGFPDTEAFF. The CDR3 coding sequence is TGTGCCAGCCTTGGGTTTCCGGACACTGAAGCTTTCTTT.

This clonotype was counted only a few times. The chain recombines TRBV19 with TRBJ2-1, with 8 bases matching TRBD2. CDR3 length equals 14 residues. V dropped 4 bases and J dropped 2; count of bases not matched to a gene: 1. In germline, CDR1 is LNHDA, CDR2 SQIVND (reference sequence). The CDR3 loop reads CASSNSGTYNEQFF. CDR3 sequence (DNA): TGTGCCAGTAGTAATAGCGGGACCTACAATGAGCAGTTCTTC.

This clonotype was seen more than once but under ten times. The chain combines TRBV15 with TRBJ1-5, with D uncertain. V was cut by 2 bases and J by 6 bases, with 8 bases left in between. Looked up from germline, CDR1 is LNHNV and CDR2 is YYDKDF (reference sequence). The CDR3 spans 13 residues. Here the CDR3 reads CATSRKGGQPQHF. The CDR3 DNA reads TGTGCCACCAGCAGAAAAGGAGGTCAGCCCCAGCATTTT.

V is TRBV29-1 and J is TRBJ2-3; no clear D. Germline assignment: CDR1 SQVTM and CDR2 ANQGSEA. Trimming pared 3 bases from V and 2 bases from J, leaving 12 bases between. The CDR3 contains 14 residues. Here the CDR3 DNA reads TGCAGCGTTGATTGGCAGGCCCACACAGATACGCAGTATTTT. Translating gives CSVDWQAHTDTQYF.

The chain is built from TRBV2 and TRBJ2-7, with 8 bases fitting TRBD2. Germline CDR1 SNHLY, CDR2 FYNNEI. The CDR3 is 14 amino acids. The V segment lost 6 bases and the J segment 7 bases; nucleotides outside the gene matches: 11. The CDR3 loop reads CASSREGRVEEQYF. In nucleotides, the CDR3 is TGTGCCAGCAGCCGGGAGGGCCGTGTGGAAGAGCAGTACTTC.

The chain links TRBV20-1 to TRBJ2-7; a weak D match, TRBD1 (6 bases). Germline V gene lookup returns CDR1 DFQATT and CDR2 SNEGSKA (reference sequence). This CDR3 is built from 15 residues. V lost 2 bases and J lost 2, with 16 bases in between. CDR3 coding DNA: TGCAGTGCTAGATCCACACTACAGGGACCCTACGAGCAGTACTTC. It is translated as CSARSTLQGPYEQYF.